This TCR beta chain was identified in a study of post-analysis software for immune sequencing data (dated by TCRdb to the mid-2010s). Regarding the research as a whole: Disease courses on record covered relapsing-remitting, secondary progressive and progressive-relapsing multiple sclerosis, though some patients had no subtype annotation. Patient repertoires were compared against 11 previously published healthy control repertoires from donors aged roughly 6 to 27 years. A subset of samples was prepared in parallel using single-end sample barcoding, then pooled and co-amplified after Illumina adapter ligation.

What the authors observed across the whole study: Patients showed significantly higher frequencies than controls for a handful of TRBV segments, among them TRBV5-6, TRBV5-1 and TRBV20-1. The control group was slightly older than the multiple sclerosis patient group. Direct clustering with F measure revealed strong co-clustering of samples prepared in the same batch, which led to a batch-effect correction. Multiple sclerosis patients had significantly lower normalized Chao1 diversity than controls, a result that suggests substantial peripheral T-cell clonal expansion.

Concerning this clonotype: There is no known antigen for this receptor. One base away there is no much larger clone; base qualities are not given.

Counted from cysteine to phenylalanine, this CDR3 has 17 amino acids. Kept here is only the CDR3 DNA, which spans 51 bases and is read in frame from base 1. CDR1 and CDR2 were assigned from the germline V gene as SGHRS and YFSETQ. Library preparation employed PCR. The sequencer was an Illumina HiSeq 2500. Unique molecular identifiers were incorporated into TCR beta cDNA libraries to reduce PCR and sequencing biases. Some 500,000 cDNA molecules were obtained for every 1 to 10 million input T cells, so each molecule roughly corresponded to one T cell. Patient libraries were prepared and sequenced with the same protocol used for the earlier healthy control dataset. Samples belonging to the same batch were prepared together, multiplexed and sequenced on a shared HiSeq lane. Per the authors' processing: Raw barcoded reads were processed with MIGEC, and single-read molecular identifier groups were discarded before consensus assembly and CDR3 extraction. VDJtools was used for post-analysis of the clonotype tables, with diversity normalized by down-sampling every dataset to the smallest sample size. Repertoire overlap clustering matched CDR3 amino acid but not nucleotide sequences to correct batch-related cross-sample contamination. In TCRdb, the public reads were trimmed at Q25 with fastp and aligned with MiXCR, with productive beta chains retained. Entries that share a CDR3 protein sequence are merged under the most common genes and DNA. The V and J calls follow TCRdb's processing rather than the paper's. The sample contains around 700,000 distinct CDR3 sequences, approximately 60% of them found a single time. The ten top clones hold approximately 10% of the sample.

To demonstrate the VDJtools post-analysis software, the study profiled TCR beta repertoires from the peripheral blood of 10 to 15 young patients with multiple sclerosis. The multiple sclerosis patients were children and adolescents between roughly 6 and 16 years of age. Sequencing input: blood. The clonotype originates from a girl aged 2-9 years with multiple sclerosis. The V and J genes are TRBV5-1 and TRBJ1-1; 12 central bases correspond to TRBD2. With the DNA end fitting TRBJ2-3 better, the J assignment may be wrong. The bases are TGCGCCAGCAGCTTCACTAGCGGGGGGTCGATGGGGAATGAGCAGTATTTT. Its product reads: CASSFTSGGSMGNEQYF.